This TCR beta chain was sequenced for a study of T cell responses to AZD1222 COVID-19 vaccine. Study-level points and caveats: Variant regions that are unmutated are reportedly the target of nearly half of spike-specific TCRs. Among vaccine-associated CD4 TCRs, coverage spanned spike, with dominance at 160-218 and 743-854. After two AZD1222 doses, spike-specific TCR breadth and depth rose versus day 0.

Comments on this clone: Its cognate antigen is unknown.

Method: immunoSEQ multiplex PCR; TCRdb's copy keeps in-frame clones and lacks some. The sample lists around 200,000 clones, roughly 91% occurring once. The CDR3 sequence is 13 residues long. Trimming removed 1 base at V and 3 bases at J, with 7 bases between. Germline V lookup: CDR1 MGHRA, CDR2 YSYEKL. This specimen was peripheral blood, taken 28 days after the second dose of the MenACWY control vaccine. The chain joins TRBV4-1 to TRBJ2-7; D unclear. The clonotype comes from an adult who received the MenACWY meningococcal vaccine as a control. The CDR3 region is CASSQVSDYEQYF. The CDR3 bases are TGCGCCAGCAGCCAAGTTTCCGACTACGAGCAGTACTTC.